The rows below give T cell receptor beta chains drawn from one sample of a study of T cells in localized non-small cell lung cancer. TCRdb's copy holds only in-frame clones and misses some; the assay was immunoSEQ multiplex PCR. The table records over a thousand clones, roughly a fifth of them present only once. Source: normal lung tissue next to the tumor, taken before any cancer treatment. These receptors came from a man aged 40 to 70 with stage I squamous cell lung carcinoma. CDR3s include the opening cysteine and the closing phenylalanine or tryptophan. Fields, in order: CDR3 protein, CDR3 DNA, V gene, D gene, J gene, clone size. A D gene is named only where the DNA matches it firmly. Rows may omit the clone size; those that give it use once, few, many or a size class.

CASRLQVSSYEQYF	TGTGCCAGCAGGTTACAGGTTAGCTCCTACGAGCAGTACTTC	TRBV28	NA	TRBJ2-7	few
CASNTLAGGNNEQFF	TGTGCCAGCAATACTCTAGCGGGGGGCAACAATGAGCAGTTCTTC	TRBV6-8	TRBD2	TRBJ2-1	NA
CASSDAGGAQDTQYF	TGTGCCAGCAGTGACGCCGGGGGGGCTCAGGATACGCAGTATTTT	TRBV6-8	TRBD2	TRBJ2-3	NA
CAWSARGLPRDTQYF	TGTGCCTGGAGTGCCAGGGGACTCCCCCGTGATACGCAGTATTTT	TRBV30	NA	TRBJ2-3	NA
CASSRGQGAYGYTF	TGCGCCAGCAGCCGGGGACAGGGGGCATATGGCTACACCTTC	TRBV4-1	TRBD1	TRBJ1-2	large
CASSLFGVSTEQYF	TGTGCCAGCAGCTTATTCGGGGTTAGTACCGAGCAGTACTTC	TRBV11-3	NA	TRBJ2-7	medium-sized
CAASQGISYNEQFF	TGTGCCGCCTCACAGGGAATTTCCTACAATGAGCAGTTCTTC	TRBV30	NA	TRBJ2-1	NA
CASSLVGGVNEQFF	TGTGCCAGCAGCTTAGTCGGGGGGGTAAATGAGCAGTTCTTC	TRBV11-3	TRBD2	TRBJ2-1	medium-sized
CASSVEVGGHNEQFF	TGTGCCAGCAGCGTAGAGGTTGGGGGCCACAATGAGCAGTTCTTC	TRBV9	NA	TRBJ2-1	few
CAWSYSGSTGELFF	TGTGCCTGGAGTTATTCAGGGTCTACGGGGGAGCTGTTTTTT	TRBV30	NA	TRBJ2-2	once
CASSLIGGQGFATDTQYF	TGTGCCAGCAGCTTAATAGGGGGACAGGGGTTTGCCACAGATACGCAGTATTTT	TRBV11-3	TRBD1	TRBJ2-3	medium-sized
CSVRPQTDTQYF	TGCAGCGTCCGCCCCCAAACAGATACGCAGTATTTT	TRBV29-1	NA	TRBJ2-3	once
CASSTRDGFTDTQYF	TGTGCCAGCAGCACCCGGGACGGATTCACAGATACGCAGTATTTT	TRBV11-3	NA	TRBJ2-3	once
CASSSLMNTEAFF	TGTGCCAGCAGCTCCCTAATGAACACTGAAGCTTTCTTT	TRBV2	NA	TRBJ1-1	medium-sized
CASSLKETGELFF	TGTGCCAGCAGCTTAAAGGAGACCGGGGAGCTGTTTTTT	TRBV7-2	NA	TRBJ2-2	few
CASSQDQVSGEAEAFF	TGCGCCAGCAGCCAAGATCAGGTGTCAGGGGAGGCTGAAGCTTTCTTT	TRBV4-1	NA	TRBJ1-1	few
CASSFVAGTSYEQYF	TGTGCCAGCAGCTTCGTAGCCGGGACTAGCTACGAGCAGTACTTC	TRBV11-3	TRBD2	TRBJ2-7	NA
CASSILAGANVLTF	TGTGCCAGTAGTATTTTGGCTGGGGCCAACGTCCTGACTTTC	TRBV19	NA	TRBJ2-6	NA
CAWRLWGGYNEQFF	TGTGCCTGGAGGCTATGGGGGGGTTACAATGAGCAGTTCTTC	TRBV30	TRBD2	TRBJ2-1	few
CASQDSRNQPQHF	TGTGCCAGCCAGGACAGCCGCAATCAGCCCCAGCATTTT	TRBV19	NA	TRBJ1-5	NA
CASSPGYANSGANVLTF	TGTGCCAGCTCACCAGGGTACGCGAACTCTGGGGCCAACGTCCTGACTTTC	TRBV18	NA	TRBJ2-6	NA
CASGSAPANYGYTF	TGTGCCAGCGGGTCCGCCCCAGCTAACTATGGCTACACCTTC	TRBV10-3	NA	TRBJ1-2	NA
CASSWRDSSYNEQFF	TGTGCCAGCAGCTGGCGGGACTCTTCCTACAATGAGCAGTTCTTC	TRBV11-3	NA	TRBJ2-1	few
CASSLVRLRRTSGFYEQYF	TGTGCCAGCAGCTTAGTTCGTTTAAGGCGGACTAGCGGATTTTACGAGCAGTACTTC	TRBV11-3	TRBD2	TRBJ2-7	medium-sized
CASRIGWAEGGEAFF	TGTGCCAGCAGAATCGGCTGGGCGGAAGGAGGTGAAGCTTTCTTT	TRBV28	NA	TRBJ1-1	few
CASSMVVGHSNYGYTF	TGTGCCAGTAGTATGGTCGTAGGACATTCTAACTATGGCTACACCTTC	TRBV19	NA	TRBJ1-2	NA
CAIRKDREPNTEAFF	TGTGCCATCAGGAAGGACCGAGAACCGAACACTGAAGCTTTCTTT	TRBV6-8	NA	TRBJ1-1	large
CASSRPGGIRFSNYGYTF	TGTGCCAGCAGTCGCCCGGGAGGTATCAGGTTCTCCAACTATGGCTACACCTTC	TRBV9	NA	TRBJ1-2	NA
CASSLTQGNEQFF	TGTGCCAGCAGCCTCACCCAGGGTAATGAGCAGTTCTTC	TRBV7-2	NA	TRBJ2-1	medium-sized
CASSLFAAGNTEAFF	TGTGCCAGCAGTTTATTCGCGGCGGGGAACACTGAAGCTTTCTTT	TRBV28	NA	TRBJ1-1	NA
CACGQVGTEAFF	TGTGCCTGCGGACAGGTAGGGACTGAAGCTTTCTTT	TRBV30	TRBD1	TRBJ1-1	NA
CASTSPRGYGYTF	TGTGCCAGCACGAGCCCGCGGGGGTATGGCTACACCTTC	TRBV6-8	NA	TRBJ1-2	few
CASTLTEKNTEAFF	TGTGCCAGTACCCTGACAGAAAAGAACACTGAAGCTTTCTTT	TRBV19	NA	TRBJ1-1	NA